The 15 T cell receptor beta chains given below trace back to one sample, sequenced in a study of identical twins. One entry per CDR3 protein results from TCRdb running MiXCR on the 5' RACE reads. The table lists roughly 1.6 million distinct CDR3 sequences, about 32% of them singletons, with about 0.27% in the top ten. The sequenced sample was cord blood. These receptors originate from a newborn girl in good health.

The V gene is TRBV5-1, the J gene TRBJ1-4, with 7 bases aligning to TRBD1. Germline V lookup: CDR1 SGHRS, CDR2 YFSETQ. CDR3 length equals 15 residues. V gave up 5 bases and J gave up 6 bases; unmatched junction bases: 10. The CDR3 DNA reads as TGCGCCAGCAGACCGACAGGGACCGGGGATGAAAAACTGTTTTTT. Protein: CASRPTGTGDEKLFF.

The J gene is TRBJ2-7, the V gene TRBV6-8, with TRBD1 identical over 7 bases. This CDR3 region has 15 residues. V lost 2 bases, J lost 6 bases, and 10 bases stayed unmatched. Looked up from germline, CDR1 is MNHGY and CDR2 is SAAAGT. Here the CDR3 DNA reads TGTGCCAGCAGTTACCCGGGACAGTTCAGACCCGAGCAGTACTTC. Its translation: CASSYPGQFRPEQYF.

A few counts support this clonotype. CDR3 coding DNA: TGTGCCAGCAGTTTTTCTCAGCCTACAGATACGCAGTATTTT. This codes for CASSFSQPTDTQYF. The chain combines TRBV12-3 or TRBV12-4 with TRBJ2-3; D remains unclear. CDR3 length: 14 residues. V lost 3 bases to trimming and J lost 3 bases, with 10 bases between them.

The rearrangement uses TRBV5-1 and TRBJ2-2; 10 bases are shared with TRBD1. CDR1 and CDR2 from the germline V gene are SGHRS and YFSETQ. The CDR3 covers 16 residues. Trimming cost V 2 bases and J 5 bases; bases outside gene matches: 6. For the CDR3, the DNA is TGCGCCAGCAGCTTTGGGGACAGGGGAAGGACCGGGGAGCTGTTTTTT. Its translation is CASSFGDRGRTGELFF.

This clonotype was counted only a few times. The J gene is TRBJ2-1, the V gene TRBV13; D is uncertain. This CDR3 is built from 15 residues. In germline, CDR1 is PRHDT, CDR2 FYEKMQ (reference sequence). V was trimmed by 3 bases and J by 2 bases, leaving 11 bases between them. The CDR3 sequence: CASSFGALPYNEQFF. DNA of the CDR3: TGTGCCAGCAGCTTCGGAGCGCTGCCCTACAATGAGCAGTTCTTC.

The chain couples TRBV5-1 to TRBJ1-2; no clear D gene. CDR3 size: 14 residues. V lost 3 bases to trimming and J lost 4 bases, with 13 bases between them. The germline V gene encodes CDR1 SGHRS and CDR2 YFSETQ. CDR3 nucleotides: TGCGCCAGCAGCTCTTCTGTCGGGGTCTATGGCTACACCTTC. It translates to CASSSSVGVYGYTF.

V usage is TRBV20-1 and J usage is TRBJ1-1, with 8 bases aligning to TRBD1. Germline CDR1 DFQATT, CDR2 SNEGSKA (reference sequence). CDR3 length: 15 amino acids. Trimming took 6 bases from V and 4 from J; bases not matched to a gene: 13. The CDR3 spells CSAPQHITGGTEAFF. CDR3 coding DNA: TGCAGTGCCCCACAGCACATCACAGGGGGCACTGAAGCTTTCTTT.

This clonotype was seen a handful of times. The chain couples TRBV6-1 to TRBJ2-3; possibly TRBD1 for D (5 bases). Germline-derived CDR1 and CDR2 are MNHNS and SASEGT. This CDR3 comprises 14 residues. The ends were cut back, 7 bases at V and 5 bases at J, with 16 bases in the middle. The CDR3 is CASTKRGIGDTQYF. Here the CDR3 DNA reads TGTGCCAGCACCAAAAGGGGTATAGGAGATACGCAGTATTTT.

The chain uses TRBV10-3 and TRBJ2-7; tentatively, D is TRBD1 or TRBD2 (5 bases each). Deletions cut 2 bases from V and 4 bases from J, with 12 bases between. CDR1 is ENHRY and CDR2 is SYGVKD in the germline V gene. This CDR3 has 14 residues. The CDR3 bases are TGTGCCATCAGTGAGGCGTCGGGGCTTTACGAGCAGTACTTC. Translating it yields CAISEASGLYEQYF.

This clonotype appeared a few times. This chain joins TRBV6-1 and TRBJ2-3; 7 nucleotides align to TRBD1. With 5 bases clipped from V and 2 bases from J, the junction kept 4 bases outside the gene matches. Germline-derived CDR1 and CDR2 are MNHNS and SASEGT. The CDR3 is 14 residues long. CDR3 amino acids: CASSKGQITDTQYF. For the CDR3, the DNA is TGTGCCAGCAGTAAGGGACAGATCACAGATACGCAGTATTTT.

The chain uses TRBV20-1 and TRBJ2-1, with TRBD2 matching 14 bases. Germline CDR1 reads DFQATT; CDR2 reads SNEGSKA (reference sequence). V dropped 4 bases and J dropped 9; count of bases not matched to a gene: 5. This CDR3 is 14 amino acids long. The CDR3 is CSATRTSGGSEQFF. Written as DNA, the CDR3 is TGCAGTGCTACAAGGACTAGCGGGGGGAGTGAGCAGTTCTTC.

This clonotype has more than one count but fewer than ten. The V and J genes are TRBV4-1 and TRBJ1-4; the D gene is possibly TRBD1 (5 bases). This CDR3 is 14 amino acids long. Germline-derived CDR1 and CDR2 are MGHRA and YSYEKL. V was pared by 1 base and J by 4 bases, with 7 bases between. DNA of the CDR3: TGCGCCAGCAGCCAAGGCGACAGTAATGAAAAACTGTTTTTT. Translation gives CASSQGDSNEKLFF.

The chain employs TRBV20-1 and TRBJ2-1; 9 nucleotides line up with TRBD2. Germline CDR1 and CDR2: DFQATT and SNEGSKA (reference sequence). The CDR3 contains 14 residues. V gave up 5 bases and J gave up 5 bases; unmatched junction bases: 7. DNA of the CDR3: TGCAGTGCTGCCGGGACTAGCTTCCACAATGAGCAGTTCTTC. This gives the protein CSAAGTSFHNEQFF.

The V call is TRBV5-5, the J call TRBJ2-1; TRBD2 agrees at 13 bases. J lost 6 bases, V lost 9 bases, and 12 bases had no gene match. The CDR3 extends over 16 amino acids. Germline V gene data show CDR1 as SGHKS and CDR2 as YYEKEE (reference sequence). The CDR3 DNA is TGTGCCAACAGTCTGACTAGCGGGAGGTCTTTCAATGAGCAGTTCTTC. Translation: CANSLTSGRSFNEQFF.

Details on this clonotype: It may be a read error: a sequence one base away is much more abundant. In DNA form, the CDR3 reads TGTGCCAGCAGTTTATTTCTAGCGCATGAGCAGTACTTC. It codes for CASSLFLAHEQYF. The V and J genes are TRBV28 and TRBJ2-4, with D maybe TRBD2 (6 bases). The germline V gene encodes CDR1 MDHEN and CDR2 SYDVKM. V was clipped by 1 base and J by 13 bases, with 14 bases between them. This CDR3 has 13 amino acids.